The clone carrying this T cell receptor beta chain was seen at least ten times. Germline loops: CDR1 LNHNV, CDR2 YYDKDF (reference sequence). V was clipped by 3 bases and J by 2 bases, with 7 bases between them. The CDR3 has 14 residues. The data derive from a study of neurological immune-mediated disorders. TCRdb re-analysed the 5' RACE reads in MiXCR, keeping a single row per CDR3 protein. The repertoire holds 65,000 to 70,000 distinct CDR3 sequences, roughly 3.9% seen once, with 1% to 1.5% in the top ten. The chain uses TRBV15 and TRBJ1-4; the D is unclear. The sequence was collected from a man aged 25-45 years with multiple sclerosis. The sequencing input was PBMCs. This CDR3 is CATSSGITNEKLFF. The DNA for the CDR3 is TGTGCCACCAGCAGCGGGATTACTAATGAAAAACTGTTTTTT.